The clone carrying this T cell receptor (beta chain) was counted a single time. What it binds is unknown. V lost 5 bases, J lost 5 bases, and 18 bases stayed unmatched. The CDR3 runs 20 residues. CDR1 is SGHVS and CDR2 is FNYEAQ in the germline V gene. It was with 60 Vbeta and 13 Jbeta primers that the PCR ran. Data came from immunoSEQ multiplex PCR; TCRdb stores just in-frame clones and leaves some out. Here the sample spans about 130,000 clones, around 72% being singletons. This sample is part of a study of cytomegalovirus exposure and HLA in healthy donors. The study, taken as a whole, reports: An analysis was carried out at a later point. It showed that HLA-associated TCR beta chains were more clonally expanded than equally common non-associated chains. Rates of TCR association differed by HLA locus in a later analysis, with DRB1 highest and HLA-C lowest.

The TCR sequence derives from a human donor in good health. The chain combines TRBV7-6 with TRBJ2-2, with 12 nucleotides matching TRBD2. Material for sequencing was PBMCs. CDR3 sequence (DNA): TGTGCCAGCAGCCCACAGAGAGATCTAGCGGGGGGGCGGAATACCGGGGAGCTGTTTTTT. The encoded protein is CASSPQRDLAGGRNTGELFF.